This T cell receptor beta chain was observed in a study of early T cells in non-severe SARS-CoV-2 infection. The length of the CDR3 is 13 residues. V shed 6 bases and J shed 2 bases, with 8 bases lying between them. Germline values: CDR1 MNHEY, CDR2 SMNVEV (reference sequence). TCRdb re-derived calls from the 5' RACE reads in MiXCR, one entry per CDR3 protein. The table has about 70,000 distinct CDR3 sequences, 8% to 10% seen once; the top ten hold about 14%. The gene calls are TRBV27 and TRBJ1-5; the D is unclear. The origin of this receptor is an adult who was a healthcare worker with PCR-confirmed SARS-CoV-2 infection or an uninfected control (not recorded which). Sequences were derived from whole blood, sampled at baseline. The CDR3 protein is CASSPWGNQPQHF. CDR3 DNA: TGTGCCAGCAGCCCTTGGGGCAATCAGCCCCAGCATTTT.